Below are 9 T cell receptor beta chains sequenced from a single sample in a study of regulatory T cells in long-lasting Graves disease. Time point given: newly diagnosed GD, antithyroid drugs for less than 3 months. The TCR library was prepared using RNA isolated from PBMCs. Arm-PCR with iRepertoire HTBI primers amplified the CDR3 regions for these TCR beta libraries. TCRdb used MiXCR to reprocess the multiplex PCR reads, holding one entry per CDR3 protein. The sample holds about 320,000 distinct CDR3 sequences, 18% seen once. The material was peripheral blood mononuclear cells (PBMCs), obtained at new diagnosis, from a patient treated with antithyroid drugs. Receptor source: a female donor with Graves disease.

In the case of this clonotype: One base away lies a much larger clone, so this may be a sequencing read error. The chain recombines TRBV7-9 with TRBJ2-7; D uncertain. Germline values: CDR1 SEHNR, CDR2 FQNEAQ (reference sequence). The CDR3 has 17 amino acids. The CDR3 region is CASSLGVWGSGSCEQYF. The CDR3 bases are TGTGCCAGCAGCTTAGGGGTTTGGGGATCGGGCTCCTGCGAGCAGTACTTC.

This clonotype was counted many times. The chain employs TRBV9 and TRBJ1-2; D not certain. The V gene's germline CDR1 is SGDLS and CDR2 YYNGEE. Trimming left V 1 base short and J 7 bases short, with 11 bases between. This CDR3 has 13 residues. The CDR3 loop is CASSVINGGGYTF. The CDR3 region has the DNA TGTGCCAGCAGCGTAATAAACGGCGGTGGCTACACCTTC.

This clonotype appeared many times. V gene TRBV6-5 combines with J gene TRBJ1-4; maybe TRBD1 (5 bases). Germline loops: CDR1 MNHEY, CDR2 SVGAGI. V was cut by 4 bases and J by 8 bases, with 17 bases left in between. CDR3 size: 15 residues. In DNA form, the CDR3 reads TGTGCCAGCAGTTTAATATGGCAGGGTGGAGAAAAACTGTTTTTT. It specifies CASSLIWQGGEKLFF.

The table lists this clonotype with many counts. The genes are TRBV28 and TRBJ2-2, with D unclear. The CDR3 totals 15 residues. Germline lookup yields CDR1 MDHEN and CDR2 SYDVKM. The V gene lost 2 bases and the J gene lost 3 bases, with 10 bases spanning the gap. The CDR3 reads CASSLVGRYTGELFF. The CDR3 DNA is TGTGCCAGCAGTTTAGTAGGCAGGTACACCGGGGAGCTGTTTTTT.

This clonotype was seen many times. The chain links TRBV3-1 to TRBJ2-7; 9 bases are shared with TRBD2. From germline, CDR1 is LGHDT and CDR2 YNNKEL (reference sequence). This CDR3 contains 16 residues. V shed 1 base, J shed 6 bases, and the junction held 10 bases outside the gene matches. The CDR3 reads CASSQGGLAGAGEQYF. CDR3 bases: TGTGCCAGCAGCCAAGGTGGCTTAGCGGGAGCGGGCGAGCAGTACTTC.

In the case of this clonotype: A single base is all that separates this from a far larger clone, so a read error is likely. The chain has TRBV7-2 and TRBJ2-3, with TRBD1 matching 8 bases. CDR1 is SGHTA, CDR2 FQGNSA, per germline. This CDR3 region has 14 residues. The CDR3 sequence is CASSVRQGSFEQSF. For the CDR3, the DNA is TGTGCCAGCAGTGTCAGACAGGGGTCTTTCGAGCAGTCCTTC.

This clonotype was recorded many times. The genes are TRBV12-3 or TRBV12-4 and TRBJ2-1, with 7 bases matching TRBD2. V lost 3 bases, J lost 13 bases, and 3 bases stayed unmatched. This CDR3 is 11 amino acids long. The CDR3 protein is CASSFGGGQFF. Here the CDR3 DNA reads TGTGCCAGCAGTTTTGGGGGGGGTCAGTTCTTC.

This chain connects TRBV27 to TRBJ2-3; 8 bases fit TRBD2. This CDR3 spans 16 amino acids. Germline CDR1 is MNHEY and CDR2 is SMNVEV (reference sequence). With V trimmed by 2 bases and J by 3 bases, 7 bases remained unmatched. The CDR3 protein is CASSLTLADSTDTQYF. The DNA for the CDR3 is TGTGCCAGCAGTTTAACACTAGCGGACTCGACAGATACGCAGTATTTT.

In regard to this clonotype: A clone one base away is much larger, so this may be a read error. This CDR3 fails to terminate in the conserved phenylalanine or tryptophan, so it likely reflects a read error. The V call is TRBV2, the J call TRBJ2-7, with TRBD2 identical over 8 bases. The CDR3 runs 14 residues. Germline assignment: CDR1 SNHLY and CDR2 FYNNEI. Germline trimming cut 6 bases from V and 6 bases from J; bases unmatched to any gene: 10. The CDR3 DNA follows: TGTGCCAGCAGCCAAGAAAGCGGGAGTGTCGAGCAGTACTCC. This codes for CASSQESGSVEQYS.